A selection of T cell receptor beta chains follows, all from one sample in a study of cytomegalovirus exposure and HLA in healthy donors. Libraries were prepared by immunoSEQ multiplex PCR; TCRdb keeps only in-frame clonotypes and omits some of them. This table has about 160,000 clones, 75% to 90% appearing once. The sequenced sample was PBMCs. These TCRs come from a woman in her late teens or twenties in good health and CMV-seronegative. CDR3s include the opening cysteine and the closing phenylalanine or tryptophan. The D gene is left open where the match is weak. The listing skips clone size in some rows; elsewhere it reads once, few, many or a size class.

cdr3_aa: CSAQGLAGKRWNEQFF
clone_size: .
v_call: TRBV29-1
j_call: TRBJ2-1
d_call: TRBD2

cdr3_aa: CASSLKSDRNTGELFF
clone_size: .
v_call: TRBV27
j_call: TRBJ2-2
d_call: .

cdr3_aa: CASSARDSSNQPQHF
clone_size: .
v_call: TRBV28
j_call: TRBJ1-5
d_call: TRBD1

cdr3_aa: CSVVQGAALDTEAFF
clone_size: .
v_call: TRBV29-1
j_call: TRBJ1-1
d_call: TRBD1

cdr3_aa: CASSLGGTGAHYGYTF
clone_size: .
v_call: TRBV7-2
j_call: TRBJ1-2
d_call: TRBD1

cdr3_aa: CAISETAGASQETQYF
clone_size: .
v_call: TRBV10-3
j_call: TRBJ2-5
d_call: .

cdr3_aa: CASSLLGGTEAFF
clone_size: once
v_call: TRBV5-1
j_call: TRBJ1-1
d_call: .

cdr3_aa: CASSLSLQGRTEAFF
clone_size: .
v_call: TRBV28
j_call: TRBJ1-1
d_call: TRBD1

cdr3_aa: CASSEPTENTGELFF
clone_size: .
v_call: TRBV5-4
j_call: TRBJ2-2
d_call: .

cdr3_aa: CASSNGQGVYGYTF
clone_size: .
v_call: TRBV6-5
j_call: TRBJ1-2
d_call: TRBD1

cdr3_aa: CASSVGQGSNQPQHF
clone_size: .
v_call: TRBV28
j_call: TRBJ1-5
d_call: TRBD1

cdr3_aa: CASSIGGRNEKLFF
clone_size: .
v_call: TRBV19
j_call: TRBJ1-4
d_call: .

cdr3_aa: CASRLVPRDRGDGYTF
clone_size: .
v_call: TRBV12-2
j_call: TRBJ1-2
d_call: .

cdr3_aa: CASSDPSGVLTDTQYF
clone_size: .
v_call: TRBV6-1
j_call: TRBJ2-3
d_call: .

cdr3_aa: CASVRQGNNSPLHF
clone_size: once
v_call: TRBV7-9
j_call: TRBJ1-6
d_call: TRBD1

cdr3_aa: CASSVGGMNTEAFF
clone_size: .
v_call: TRBV9
j_call: TRBJ1-1
d_call: .

cdr3_aa: CASSQGRRAADTQYF
clone_size: .
v_call: TRBV4-1
j_call: TRBJ2-3
d_call: .

cdr3_aa: CASSAVYTF
clone_size: .
v_call: TRBV2
j_call: TRBJ1-2
d_call: .

cdr3_aa: CASSIQQGADTQYF
clone_size: once
v_call: TRBV19
j_call: TRBJ2-3
d_call: .

cdr3_aa: CASSYSGDLDGYPF
clone_size: .
v_call: TRBV6-5
j_call: TRBJ1-2
d_call: .

cdr3_aa: CASIGSRETQYF
clone_size: .
v_call: TRBV2
j_call: TRBJ2-5
d_call: .

cdr3_aa: CASSAGWAEQFF
clone_size: .
v_call: TRBV25-1
j_call: TRBJ2-1
d_call: .

cdr3_aa: CASSRTEVNYGYTF
clone_size: .
v_call: TRBV7-9
j_call: TRBJ1-2
d_call: .

cdr3_aa: CASSARGEEYTEAFF
clone_size: .
v_call: TRBV9
j_call: TRBJ1-1
d_call: .

cdr3_aa: CASSRTGAYEQYF
clone_size: .
v_call: TRBV5-1
j_call: TRBJ2-7
d_call: TRBD1

cdr3_aa: CASSSLTGGENYGYTF
clone_size: .
v_call: TRBV5-1
j_call: TRBJ1-2
d_call: TRBD1

cdr3_aa: CSVLAGGGEQFF
clone_size: .
v_call: TRBV29-1
j_call: TRBJ2-1
d_call: TRBD2

cdr3_aa: CASSSGETQYF
clone_size: .
v_call: TRBV5-1
j_call: TRBJ2-5
d_call: .

cdr3_aa: CASSQLLAGVTDTQYF
clone_size: .
v_call: TRBV4-1
j_call: TRBJ2-3
d_call: TRBD2

cdr3_aa: CASSLERGQETQYF
clone_size: .
v_call: TRBV7-8
j_call: TRBJ2-5
d_call: .

cdr3_aa: CASSSGLNTEAFF
clone_size: .
v_call: TRBV11-1
j_call: TRBJ1-1
d_call: .

cdr3_aa: CASSIGRPAEAFF
clone_size: .
v_call: TRBV10-2
j_call: TRBJ1-1
d_call: .

cdr3_aa: CATSSPLISSGANVLTF
clone_size: .
v_call: TRBV15
j_call: TRBJ2-6
d_call: .

cdr3_aa: CASMDSLYGYTF
clone_size: .
v_call: TRBV6-1
j_call: TRBJ1-2
d_call: .

cdr3_aa: CASSYGDRLNQPQHF
clone_size: once
v_call: TRBV6-5
j_call: TRBJ1-5
d_call: TRBD1

cdr3_aa: CASSIKGRTGGWYGYTF
clone_size: .
v_call: TRBV19
j_call: TRBJ1-2
d_call: .

cdr3_aa: CASSHLSANEKLFF
clone_size: .
v_call: TRBV5-6
j_call: TRBJ1-4
d_call: .

cdr3_aa: CASSYSATEAFF
clone_size: .
v_call: TRBV6-5
j_call: TRBJ1-1
d_call: .

cdr3_aa: CASTPDWGGMGGNTIYF
clone_size: .
v_call: TRBV2
j_call: TRBJ1-3
d_call: .